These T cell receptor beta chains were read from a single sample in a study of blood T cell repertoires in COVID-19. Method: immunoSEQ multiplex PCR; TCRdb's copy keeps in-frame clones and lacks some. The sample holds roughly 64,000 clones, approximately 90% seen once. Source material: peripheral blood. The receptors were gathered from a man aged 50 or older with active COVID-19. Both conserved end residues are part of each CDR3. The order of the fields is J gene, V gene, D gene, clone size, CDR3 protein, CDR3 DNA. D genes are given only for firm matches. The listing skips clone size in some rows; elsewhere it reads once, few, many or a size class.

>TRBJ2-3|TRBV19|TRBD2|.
CASELAGGTDTQYF
TGTGCCAGCGAACTAGCGGGGGGCACAGATACGCAGTATTTT
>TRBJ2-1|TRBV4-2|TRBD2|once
CASKAGGGNEQFF
TGTGCCAGCAAAGCGGGAGGGGGCAATGAGCAGTTCTTC
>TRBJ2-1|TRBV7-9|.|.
CASSLDRVAYNEQFF
TGTGCCAGCAGCTTAGACAGGGTGGCCTACAATGAGCAGTTCTTC
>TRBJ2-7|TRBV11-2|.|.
CASSLNRAGNEQYF
TGTGCCAGCAGCTTAAATCGGGCAGGGAACGAGCAGTACTTC
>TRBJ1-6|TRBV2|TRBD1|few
CASSDETRTGRSPLHF
TGTGCCAGCAGTGACGAGACGCGGACAGGGCGTTCACCCCTCCACTTT
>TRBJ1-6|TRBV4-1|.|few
CASSQITYNSPLHF
TGCGCCAGCAGCCAAATAACTTATAATTCACCCCTCCACTTT
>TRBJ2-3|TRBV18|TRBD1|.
CASSPTTGGADTQYF
TGTGCCAGCTCACCGACGACAGGGGGCGCAGATACGCAGTATTTT
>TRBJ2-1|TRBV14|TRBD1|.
CASLGTGYNEQFF
TGTGCCAGTTTGGGGACAGGCTACAATGAGCAGTTCTTC
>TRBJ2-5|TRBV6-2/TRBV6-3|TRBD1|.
CASSFRDRGLKTQYF
TGTGCCAGCAGTTTCCGGGACAGGGGGCTAAAGACCCAGTACTTC
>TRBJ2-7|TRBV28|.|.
CASSLVRDGSFYEQYF
TGTGCCAGCAGTTTAGTTCGGGACGGGAGTTTCTACGAGCAGTACTTC
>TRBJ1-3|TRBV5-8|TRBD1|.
CASSYDRETGNTIYF
TGTGCCAGCAGCTACGACAGGGAGACTGGAAACACCATATATTTT
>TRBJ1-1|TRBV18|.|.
CASSQPRGGTEAFF
TGTGCCAGCTCGCAACCGAGGGGAGGGACTGAAGCTTTCTTT
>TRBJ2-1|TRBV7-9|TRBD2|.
CATLLAASYNEQFF
TGTGCCACTCTACTAGCGGCCTCCTACAATGAGCAGTTCTTC
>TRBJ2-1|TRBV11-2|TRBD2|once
CASSKSMGLAAYNEQFF
TGTGCCAGCAGTAAGTCCATGGGACTAGCGGCTTACAATGAGCAGTTCTTC
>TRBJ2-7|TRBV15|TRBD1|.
CATRDRGYEQYF
TGTGCCACCCGGGACAGGGGCTACGAGCAGTACTTC
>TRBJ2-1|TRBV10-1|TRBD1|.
CASSGTGNEQFF
TGCGCCAGCAGTGGGACAGGAAATGAGCAGTTCTTC
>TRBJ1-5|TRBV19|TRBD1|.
CASSPLDRGQVGNQPQHF
TGTGCCAGTAGTCCCTTGGACAGGGGGCAAGTTGGCAATCAGCCCCAGCATTTT
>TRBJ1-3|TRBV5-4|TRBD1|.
CASSLGGAGGMNTIYF
TGTGCCAGCAGCTTGGGGGGCGCAGGGGGCATGAACACCATATATTTT
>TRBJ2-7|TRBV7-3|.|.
CASSPGGASYEQYF
TGTGCCAGCAGCCCTGGGGGGGCAAGCTACGAGCAGTACTTC
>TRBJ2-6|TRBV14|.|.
CASSRGYGSSGANVLTF
TGTGCCAGCAGCCGCGGATACGGGTCCTCTGGGGCCAACGTCCTGACTTTC
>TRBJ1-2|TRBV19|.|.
CASSIGEVNYGYTF
TGTGCCAGTAGTATAGGGGAGGTTAACTATGGCTACACCTTC
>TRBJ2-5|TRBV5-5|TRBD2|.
CASSLAPASGQETQYF
TGTGCCAGCAGCTTGGCCCCGGCTAGCGGCCAAGAGACCCAGTACTTC
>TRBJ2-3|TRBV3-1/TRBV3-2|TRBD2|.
CASSQDLGTNSLTQYF
TGTGCCAGCAGCCAAGATCTGGGGACTAACTCACTCACGCAGTATTTT
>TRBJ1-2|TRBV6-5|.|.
CASSQASGSGGYTF
TGTGCCAGCAGCCAAGCTTCGGGTTCGGGTGGCTACACCTTC
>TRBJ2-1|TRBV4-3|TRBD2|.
CASSPSDFRTRLKVF
TGCGCCAGCAGCCCTTCGGACTTTCGGACTAGATTGAAAGTCTTC
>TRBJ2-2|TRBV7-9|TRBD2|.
CASSPLGSGTPGELFF
TGTGCCAGCAGCCCCCTGGGTAGCGGGACCCCCGGGGAGCTGTTTTTT
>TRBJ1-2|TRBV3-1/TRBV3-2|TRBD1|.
CASSPESGTGYGYTF
TGTGCCAGCAGCCCTGAATCCGGGACAGGGTATGGCTACACCTTC
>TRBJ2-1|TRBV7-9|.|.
CASDTQGDNEQFF
TGTGCCAGCGACACTCAAGGGGACAATGAGCAGTTCTTC
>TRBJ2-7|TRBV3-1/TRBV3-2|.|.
CASSQDGEGTREQYF
TGTGCCAGCAGCCAAGACGGGGAGGGGACACGCGAGCAGTACTTC
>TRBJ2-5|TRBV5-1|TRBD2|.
CASSLWTSGARETQYF
TGCGCCAGCAGCTTGTGGACTAGCGGGGCCCGGGAGACCCAGTACTTC
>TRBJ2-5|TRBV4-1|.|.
CASSQGREETQYF
TGCGCCAGCAGCCAAGGAAGAGAAGAGACCCAGTACTTC
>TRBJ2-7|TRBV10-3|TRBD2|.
CAISVTSGSQEQYF
TGTGCCATCAGTGTTACTAGCGGGTCCCAGGAGCAGTACTTC
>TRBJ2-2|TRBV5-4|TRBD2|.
CASSLIAGGETGELFF
TGTGCCAGCAGCTTAATAGCGGGAGGGGAAACCGGGGAGCTGTTTTTT
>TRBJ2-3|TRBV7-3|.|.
CASSSPRGGPTDTQYF
TGTGCCAGCAGCTCCCCCAGGGGCGGACCCACAGATACGCAGTATTTT
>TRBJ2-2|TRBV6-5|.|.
CASSRLVDTGELFF
TGTGCCAGCAGCCGACTAGTCGACACCGGGGAGCTGTTTTTT
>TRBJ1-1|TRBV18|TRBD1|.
CASSPGTGGTEAFF
TGTGCCAGCTCACCGGGGACAGGGGGGACTGAAGCTTTCTTT
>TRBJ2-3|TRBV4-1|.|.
CASSQLASYTDTQYF
TGCGCCAGCAGCCAACTAGCCTCGTACACAGATACGCAGTATTTT
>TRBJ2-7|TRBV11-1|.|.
CASSRTVYEQYF
TGTGCCAGCAGCCGGACAGTCTACGAGCAGTACTTC
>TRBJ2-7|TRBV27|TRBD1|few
CASSPGQGYYEQYF
TGTGCCAGCAGCCCGGGACAGGGGTACTACGAGCAGTACTTC
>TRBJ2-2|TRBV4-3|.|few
CASSRHRATGELFF
TGCGCCAGCAGCCGACACAGGGCCACCGGGGAGCTGTTTTTT
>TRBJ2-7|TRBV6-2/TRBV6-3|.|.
CASSQIIQGQYF
TGTGCCAGCAGTCAAATCATCCAGGGTCAGTACTTC